Listed here are 17 T cell receptor beta chains from one sample, sequenced in a study of CD8 T cells in Susac syndrome. About 0.45 to 1 ug RNA was reverse transcribed with random hexamers. From the immunoSEQ multiplex PCR reads, TCRdb called clonotypes with MiXCR, one entry per CDR3 protein. Of about 190,000 distinct CDR3 sequences detected, roughly 95% appear once; the ten largest clones hold about 0.1%. The source material was CD4+ T cells from PBMCs. Source of these receptors: a human donor in good health.

V gene TRBV29-1 combines with J gene TRBJ2-2, with 8 bases lining up with TRBD2. From germline, CDR1 is SQVTM and CDR2 ANQGSEA. After removal of 7 bases from V and 0 bases from J, the junction contained 4 bases not matched to a gene. The CDR3 spans 14 residues. In nucleotides, the CDR3 is TGCAGCGGAACTAGCGGTACGAACACCGGGGAGCTGTTTTTT. This gives the protein CSGTSGTNTGELFF.

The genes are TRBV4-1 and TRBJ2-1; possibly TRBD1 for D (6 bases). Trimming took 1 base from V and 0 from J, leaving 10 bases between them. CDR1 MGHRA and CDR2 YSYEKL come from the germline V gene. The length of the CDR3 is 16 residues. The CDR3 loop is CASSQVDSSSYNEQFF. In DNA form, the CDR3 reads TGCGCCAGCAGCCAAGTGGACAGTAGCTCCTACAATGAGCAGTTCTTC.

This clonotype was observed a single time. This chain joins TRBV4-1 and TRBJ2-3; 13 bases match TRBD2. CDR1 is MGHRA and CDR2 is YSYEKL in the germline V gene. After removal of 1 base from V and 3 bases from J, the junction contained 7 bases not matched to a gene. The length of the CDR3 is 18 residues. This CDR3 is CASSQVGTSGVNTDTQYF. In DNA form, the CDR3 reads TGCGCCAGCAGCCAAGTAGGGACTAGCGGGGTCAATACAGATACGCAGTATTTT.

V gene TRBV18 combines with J gene TRBJ1-1, with D possibly being TRBD1 (6 bases). V lost 3 bases, J lost 1 base, and 9 bases lay in between. In germline, CDR1 is KGHSH, CDR2 LQKENI. This CDR3 has 14 residues. CDR3 sequence (DNA): TGTGCCAGCTCACCGACGGGACAGAACACTGAAGCTTTCTTT. Amino acids: CASSPTGQNTEAFF.

The CDR3 sequence: CAWSVIGDEQFF. The CDR3 DNA sequence: TGTGCCTGGAGTGTAATCGGGGATGAGCAGTTCTTC. The chain has TRBV30 and TRBJ2-1, with D maybe TRBD2 (5 bases). The germline V gene encodes CDR1 GTSNPN and CDR2 SVGIG (reference sequence). The CDR3 covers 12 residues. Trimming removed 0 bases at V and 8 bases at J, with 8 bases between.

The rearrangement joins TRBV12-3 or TRBV12-4 to TRBJ1-2; D remains unclear. V lost 5 bases and J lost 2, with 6 bases in between. This CDR3 comprises 12 residues. This CDR3 is CASSRLNYGYTF. The CDR3 coding sequence is TGTGCCAGCAGTCGCCTAAACTATGGCTACACCTTC.

The rearrangement uses TRBV6-4 and TRBJ1-2; perhaps TRBD1 as D (6 bases). CDR3 length: 13 residues. CDR1 is MRHNA, CDR2 SNTAGT, per germline. V lost 4 bases and J lost 5, with 11 bases in between. The CDR3 is CASSATGQYGYTF. The CDR3 nucleotides are TGTGCCAGCAGTGCTACCGGACAGTATGGCTACACCTTC.

V gene TRBV3-1 combines with J gene TRBJ2-1, with 8 bases lining up with TRBD2. The CDR3 has 12 amino acids. J lost 14 bases, V lost 6 bases, and 9 bases had no gene match. Germline V gene data show CDR1 as LGHDT and CDR2 as YNNKEL (reference sequence). In nucleotides, the CDR3 is TGTGCCAGCAGACTCGGGGGGGGGCGAGAGTTCTTC. It specifies CASRLGGGREFF.

The chain combines TRBV20-1 with TRBJ2-7, with D unclear. Germline values: CDR1 DFQATT, CDR2 SNEGSKA (reference sequence). CDR3 length equals 13 residues. Between the trimmed V and J ends, which lost 4 bases and 2 bases, there was a span of 12 bases. The CDR3 reads CSATPDRTYEQYF. CDR3 DNA: TGCAGTGCTACACCGGACCGGACCTACGAGCAGTACTTC.

In this sample, this clonotype turned up a few times. The chain links TRBV12-3 or TRBV12-4 to TRBJ2-5, with TRBD1 identical over 8 bases. The length of the CDR3 is 14 residues. Trimming took 4 bases from V and 5 from J; bases not matched to a gene: 6. CDR3 region: CASSSRTGLETQYF. The CDR3 bases are TGTGCCAGCAGTTCCCGGACAGGGTTGGAGACCCAGTACTTC.

J is TRBJ1-6 and V is TRBV10-3, with D unresolved. This CDR3 comprises 12 residues. Trimming removed 4 bases from V and 7 bases from J, with 5 bases in between. Germline-derived CDR1 and CDR2 are ENHRY and SYGVKD. This CDR3 is CAISASNSPLHF. The CDR3 DNA sequence: TGTGCCATCAGTGCGTCGAATTCACCCCTCCACTTT.

J is TRBJ2-3 and V is TRBV10-3, with 10 bases lining up with TRBD2. V lost 0 bases, J lost 5 bases, and 5 bases stayed unmatched. Germline loops: CDR1 ENHRY, CDR2 SYGVKD. CDR3 length equals 16 residues. The CDR3 region has the DNA TGTGCCATCAGTGAGTCGCAGCTAGCGGGAGTAGATACGCAGTATTTT. This gives the protein CAISESQLAGVDTQYF.

The V call is TRBV7-2, the J call TRBJ2-3, with a possible D match to TRBD1 (5 bases). This CDR3 spans 13 amino acids. Trimming pared 5 bases from V and 6 bases from J, leaving 12 bases between. Germline CDR1 reads SGHTA; CDR2 reads FQGNSA. This CDR3 reads CASSNNNRDTQYF. CDR3 sequence (DNA): TGTGCCAGCAGCAACAACAACAGGGATACGCAGTATTTT.

V is TRBV10-3 and J is TRBJ1-1; a weak D match, TRBD1 (6 bases). The length of the CDR3 is 15 residues. Germline V gene data show CDR1 as ENHRY and CDR2 as SYGVKD. Trimming pared 1 base from V and 3 bases from J, leaving 12 bases between. CDR3: CAISEFQGWDTEAFF. The DNA for the CDR3 is TGTGCCATCAGTGAGTTCCAGGGGTGGGACACTGAAGCTTTCTTT.

The rearrangement uses TRBV27 and TRBJ1-1; maybe TRBD1 (6 bases). CDR3 length: 15 amino acids. CDR1 is MNHEY and CDR2 is SMNVEV in the germline V gene (reference sequence). Trimming took 2 bases from V and 3 from J, leaving 13 bases between them. This CDR3 is CASSLTDPGDTEAFF. DNA for the CDR3: TGTGCCAGCAGTTTAACGGACCCAGGGGACACTGAAGCTTTCTTT.

The V and J genes are TRBV29-1 and TRBJ2-2, with a tentative D call TRBD1 (6 bases). This CDR3 spans 15 amino acids. V was cut by 7 bases and J by 1 base, with 16 bases left in between. Per the germline V gene, CDR1 is SQVTM and CDR2 is ANQGSEA. CDR3: CSANTGTRNTGELFF. The CDR3 DNA reads as TGCAGCGCCAACACCGGGACACGGAACACCGGGGAGCTGTTTTTT.

The J gene is TRBJ2-7, the V gene TRBV6-5; D unresolved. The CDR3 loop spans 16 amino acids. V lost 0 bases and J 2 bases, leaving 14 bases between the germline ends. In germline, CDR1 is MNHEY, CDR2 SVGAGI. This CDR3 reads CASSYSRQAGTYEQYF. The CDR3 nucleotides are TGTGCCAGCAGTTACTCGAGGCAGGCTGGCACCTACGAGCAGTACTTC.